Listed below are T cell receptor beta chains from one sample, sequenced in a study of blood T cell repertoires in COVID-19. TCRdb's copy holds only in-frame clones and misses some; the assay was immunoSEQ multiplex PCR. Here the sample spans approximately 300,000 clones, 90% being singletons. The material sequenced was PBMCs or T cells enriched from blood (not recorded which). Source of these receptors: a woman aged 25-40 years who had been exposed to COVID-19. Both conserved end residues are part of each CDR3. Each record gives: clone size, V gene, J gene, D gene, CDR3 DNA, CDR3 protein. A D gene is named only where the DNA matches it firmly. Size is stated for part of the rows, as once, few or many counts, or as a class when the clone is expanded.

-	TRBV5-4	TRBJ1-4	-	TGTGCCAGCAGCTTGGCCGGGGGTAATAAGGGGAATGAAAAACTGTTTTTT	CASSLAGGNKGNEKLFF
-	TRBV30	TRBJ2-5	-	TGTGCCTGGAGCCGTAGCGGCCGCGAGACCCAGTACTTC	CAWSRSGRETQYF
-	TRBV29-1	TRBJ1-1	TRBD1	TGCAGCGCTGGACAGGGACGGGACACTGAAGCTTTCTTT	CSAGQGRDTEAFF
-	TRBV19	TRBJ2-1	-	TGTGCCAGTAGTATCGGTCGGAGGAATGAGCAGTTCTTC	CASSIGRRNEQFF
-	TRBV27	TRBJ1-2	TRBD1	TGTGCCAGCAGTTTATTTGGGACAGGGGGCGGTAACTATGGCTACACCTTC	CASSLFGTGGGNYGYTF
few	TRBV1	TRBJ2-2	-	TGCACCAGCAGCCAAGGACAGGGTTCCACCGGGGAGCTGTTTTTT	CTSSQGQGSTGELFF
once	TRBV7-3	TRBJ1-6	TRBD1	TGTGCCAGCAGCCCGGGACAGAGCAACGGGTCACCCCTCCACTTT	CASSPGQSNGSPLHF
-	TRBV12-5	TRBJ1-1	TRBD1	TGTGCTAGTGGAGGGGGCAGGAACACTGAAGCTTTCTTT	CASGGGRNTEAFF
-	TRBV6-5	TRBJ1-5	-	TGTGCCAGCATGAGGGATGGGGATCAGCCCCAGCATTTT	CASMRDGDQPQHF
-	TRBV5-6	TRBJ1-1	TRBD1	TGTGCCAGCAGCCAGGGGGGGAACACTGAAGCTTTCTTT	CASSQGGNTEAFF
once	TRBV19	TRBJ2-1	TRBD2	TGTGCCAGTAGTATGGGAGGGCCGGTCAATGAGCAGTTCTTC	CASSMGGPVNEQFF
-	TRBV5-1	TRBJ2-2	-	TGCGCCAGCAGCCGAGAGCCTTCTAACACCGGGGAGCTGTTTTTT	CASSREPSNTGELFF
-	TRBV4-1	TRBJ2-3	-	TGCGCCAGCAGCCAACCGGGTGTCGGTAGCACAGATACGCAGTATTTT	CASSQPGVGSTDTQYF
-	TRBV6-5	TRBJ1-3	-	TGTGCCAGCACGTTTCAGGCGTCCGGAAACACCATATATTTT	CASTFQASGNTIYF
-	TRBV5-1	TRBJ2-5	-	TGCGCCAGCAGCTCCCACAGGGTACAAGAGACCCAGTACTTC	CASSSHRVQETQYF
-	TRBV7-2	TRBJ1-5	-	TGTGCCAGCAGCTTAGGGACATCAACCCCCCAGCCCCAGCATTTT	CASSLGTSTPQPQHF